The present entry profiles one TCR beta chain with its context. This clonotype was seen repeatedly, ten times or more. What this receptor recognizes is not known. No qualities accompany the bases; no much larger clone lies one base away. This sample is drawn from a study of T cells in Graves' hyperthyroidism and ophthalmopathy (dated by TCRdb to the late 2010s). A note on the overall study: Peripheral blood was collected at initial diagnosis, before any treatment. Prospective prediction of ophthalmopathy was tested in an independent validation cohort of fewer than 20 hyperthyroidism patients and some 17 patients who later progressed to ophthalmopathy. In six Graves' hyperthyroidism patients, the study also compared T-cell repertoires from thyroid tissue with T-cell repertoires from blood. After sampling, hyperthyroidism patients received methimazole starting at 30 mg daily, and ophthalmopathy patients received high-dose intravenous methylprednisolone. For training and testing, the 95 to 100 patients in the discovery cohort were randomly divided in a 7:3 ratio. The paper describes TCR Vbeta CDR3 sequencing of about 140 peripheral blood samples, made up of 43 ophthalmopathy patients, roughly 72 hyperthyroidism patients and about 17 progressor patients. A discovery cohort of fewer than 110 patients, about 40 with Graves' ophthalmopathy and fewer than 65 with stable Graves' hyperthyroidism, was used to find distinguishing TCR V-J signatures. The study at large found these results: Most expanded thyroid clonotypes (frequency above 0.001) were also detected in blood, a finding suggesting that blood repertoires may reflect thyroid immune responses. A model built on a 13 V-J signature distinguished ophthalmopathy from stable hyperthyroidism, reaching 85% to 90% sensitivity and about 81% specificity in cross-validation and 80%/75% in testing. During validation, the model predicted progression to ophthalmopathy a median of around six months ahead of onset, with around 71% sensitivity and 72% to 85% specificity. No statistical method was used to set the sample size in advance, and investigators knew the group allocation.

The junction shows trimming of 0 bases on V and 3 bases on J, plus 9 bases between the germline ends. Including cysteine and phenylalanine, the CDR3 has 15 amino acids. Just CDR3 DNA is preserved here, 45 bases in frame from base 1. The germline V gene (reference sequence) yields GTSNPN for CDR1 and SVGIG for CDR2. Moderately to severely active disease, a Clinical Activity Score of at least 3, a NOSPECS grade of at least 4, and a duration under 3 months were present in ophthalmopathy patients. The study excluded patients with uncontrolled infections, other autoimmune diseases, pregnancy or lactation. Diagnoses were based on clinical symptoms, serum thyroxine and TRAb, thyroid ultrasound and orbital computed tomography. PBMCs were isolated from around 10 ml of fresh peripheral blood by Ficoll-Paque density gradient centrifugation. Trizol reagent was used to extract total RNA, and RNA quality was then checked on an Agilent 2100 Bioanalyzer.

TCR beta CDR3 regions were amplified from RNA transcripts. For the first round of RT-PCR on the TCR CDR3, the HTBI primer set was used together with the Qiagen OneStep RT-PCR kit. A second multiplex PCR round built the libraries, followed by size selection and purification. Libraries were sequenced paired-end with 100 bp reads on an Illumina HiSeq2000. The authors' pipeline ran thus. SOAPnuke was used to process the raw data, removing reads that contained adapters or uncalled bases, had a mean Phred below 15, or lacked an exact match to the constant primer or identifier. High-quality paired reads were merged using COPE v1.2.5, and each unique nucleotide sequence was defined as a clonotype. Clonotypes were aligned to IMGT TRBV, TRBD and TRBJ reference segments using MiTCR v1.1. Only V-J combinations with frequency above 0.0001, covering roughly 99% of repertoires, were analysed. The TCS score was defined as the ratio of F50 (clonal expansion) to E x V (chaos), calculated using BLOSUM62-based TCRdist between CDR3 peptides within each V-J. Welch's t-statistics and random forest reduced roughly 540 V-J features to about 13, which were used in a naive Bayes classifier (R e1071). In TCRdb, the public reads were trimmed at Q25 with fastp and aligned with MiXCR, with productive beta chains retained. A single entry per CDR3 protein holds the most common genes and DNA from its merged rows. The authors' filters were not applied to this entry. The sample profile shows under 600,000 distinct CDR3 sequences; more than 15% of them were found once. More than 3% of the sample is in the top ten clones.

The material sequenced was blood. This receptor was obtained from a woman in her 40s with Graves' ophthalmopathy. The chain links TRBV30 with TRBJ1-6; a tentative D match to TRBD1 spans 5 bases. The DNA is TGTGCCTGGAGTGTACGGGGCAGCTATAATTCACCCCTCCACTTT. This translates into CAWSVRGSYNSPLHF.